The next 4 T cell receptor beta chains were all read from a single sample in a study of human T cells and chemical hapten exposure. The time point is: patch test 3, about 24 weeks after DPC sensitization. The treatment is: therapeutic diphenylcyclopropenone sensitization with weekly scalp DPC. TCRdb re-called the RACE reads through MiXCR, storing one row per CDR3 protein. The data show 150,000 to 200,000 distinct CDR3 sequences, with approximately 24% seen just once and roughly 2.4% held by the top ten. Sequencing was performed on whole blood, taken in connection with sensitization to the hapten diphenylcyclopropenone (DPC). These TCRs come from a woman between 40 and 55 years old with alopecia areata. Some clones in this sample may be carry-over from other donors' samples.

This clonotype was detected only a few times. The chain joins TRBV14 to TRBJ1-4; D may be TRBD1 (5 bases). V dropped 6 bases and J dropped 8 bases, with 16 bases sitting between them. Germline CDR1 SGHDN, CDR2 FVKESK. This CDR3 is built from 14 residues. Here the CDR3 reads CASSQGRRGEKLFF. Here the CDR3 DNA reads TGTGCCAGCAGTCAGGGACGGAGAGGCGAAAAACTGTTTTTT.

The table lists this clonotype with a few counts. The chain employs TRBV7-2 and TRBJ1-3, with TRBD1 as a possible D gene (5 bases). Germline V CDR1 and CDR2: SGHTA, FQGNSA. Trimming pared 5 bases from V and 2 bases from J, leaving 13 bases between. The CDR3 spans 15 residues. CDR3 loop: CASSPSAGTGNTIYF. CDR3 bases: TGTGCCAGCAGCCCTTCGGCAGGGACTGGAAACACCATATATTTT.

The J gene is TRBJ2-7, the V gene TRBV12-3 or TRBV12-4; D possibly corresponds to TRBD2 (6 bases). The V gene lost 3 bases and the J gene lost 7 bases, with 16 bases spanning the gap. This CDR3 has 14 amino acids. CDR3 sequence reads: CASSFSAGTQEQYF. CDR3 DNA sequence: TGTGCCAGCAGTTTTTCGGCCGGGACTCAGGAGCAGTACTTC.

This clonotype was seen more than once but under ten times. The chain has TRBV29-1 and TRBJ2-2, with D unclear. Trimming took 6 bases from V and 0 from J, leaving 8 bases between them. This CDR3 spans 13 amino acids. The germline V gene encodes CDR1 SQVTM and CDR2 ANQGSEA. CDR3 DNA sequence: TGCAGCGTCCAAGACGCGAACACCGGGGAGCTGTTTTTT. Translation: CSVQDANTGELFF.